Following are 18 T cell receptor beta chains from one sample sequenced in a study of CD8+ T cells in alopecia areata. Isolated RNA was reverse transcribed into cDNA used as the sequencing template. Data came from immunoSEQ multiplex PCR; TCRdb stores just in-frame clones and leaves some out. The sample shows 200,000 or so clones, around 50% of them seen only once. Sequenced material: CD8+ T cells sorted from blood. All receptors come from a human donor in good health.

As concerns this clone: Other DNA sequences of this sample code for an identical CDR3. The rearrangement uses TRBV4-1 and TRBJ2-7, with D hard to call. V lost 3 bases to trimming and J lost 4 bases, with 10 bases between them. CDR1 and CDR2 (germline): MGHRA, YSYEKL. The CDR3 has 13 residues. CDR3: CASSHGSPYEQYF. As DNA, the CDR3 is TGCGCCAGCAGCCATGGATCCCCTTACGAGCAGTACTTC.

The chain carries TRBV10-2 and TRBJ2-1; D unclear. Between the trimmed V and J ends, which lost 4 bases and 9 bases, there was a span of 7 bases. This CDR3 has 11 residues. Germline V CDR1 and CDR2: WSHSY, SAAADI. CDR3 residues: CASSGAVEQFF. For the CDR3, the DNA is TGCGCCAGCAGTGGAGCCGTTGAGCAGTTCTTC.

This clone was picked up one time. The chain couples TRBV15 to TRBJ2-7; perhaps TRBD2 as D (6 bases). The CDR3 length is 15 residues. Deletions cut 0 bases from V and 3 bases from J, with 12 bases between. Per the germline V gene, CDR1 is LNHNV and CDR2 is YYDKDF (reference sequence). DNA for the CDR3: TGTGCCACCAGCAGAGATCGGGGGATCGGCTACGAGCAGTACTTC. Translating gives CATSRDRGIGYEQYF.

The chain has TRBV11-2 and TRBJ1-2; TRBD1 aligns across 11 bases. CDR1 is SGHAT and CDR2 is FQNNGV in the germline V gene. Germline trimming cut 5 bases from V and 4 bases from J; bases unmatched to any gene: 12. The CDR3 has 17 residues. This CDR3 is CASSPGTGGIRSYGYTF. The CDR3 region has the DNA TGTGCCAGCAGCCCTGGGACAGGGGGAATTAGGTCCTATGGCTACACCTTC.

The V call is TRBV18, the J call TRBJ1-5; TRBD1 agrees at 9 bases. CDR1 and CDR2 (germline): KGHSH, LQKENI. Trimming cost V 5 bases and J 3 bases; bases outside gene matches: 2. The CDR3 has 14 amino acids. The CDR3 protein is CASSTGGSNQPQHF. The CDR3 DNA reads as TGTGCCAGCTCAACAGGGGGCTCCAATCAGCCCCAGCATTTT.

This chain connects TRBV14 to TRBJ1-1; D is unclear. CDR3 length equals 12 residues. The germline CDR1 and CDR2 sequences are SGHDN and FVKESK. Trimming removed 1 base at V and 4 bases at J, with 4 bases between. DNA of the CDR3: TGTGCCAGCAGCCAAGTCTCCACTGAAGCTTTCTTT. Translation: CASSQVSTEAFF.

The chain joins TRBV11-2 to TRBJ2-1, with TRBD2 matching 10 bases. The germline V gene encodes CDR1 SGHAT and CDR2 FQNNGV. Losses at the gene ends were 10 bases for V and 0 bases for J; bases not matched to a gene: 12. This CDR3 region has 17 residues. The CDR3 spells CATTASGGPSSYNEQFF. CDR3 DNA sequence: TGTGCCACCACGGCTAGCGGGGGACCAAGCTCCTACAATGAGCAGTTCTTC.

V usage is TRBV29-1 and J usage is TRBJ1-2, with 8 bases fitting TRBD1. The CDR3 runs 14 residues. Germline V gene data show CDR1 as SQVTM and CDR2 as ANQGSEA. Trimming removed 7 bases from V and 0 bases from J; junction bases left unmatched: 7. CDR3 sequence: CSAQGGNTNYGYTF. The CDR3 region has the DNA TGCAGCGCACAGGGGGGAAATACTAACTATGGCTACACCTTC.

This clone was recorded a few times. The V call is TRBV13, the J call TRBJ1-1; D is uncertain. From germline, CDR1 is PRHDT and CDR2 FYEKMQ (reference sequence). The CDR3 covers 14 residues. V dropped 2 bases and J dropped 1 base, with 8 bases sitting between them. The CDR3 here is CASSLSRGNTEAFF. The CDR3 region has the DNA TGTGCCAGCAGCTTAAGTCGCGGGAACACTGAAGCTTTCTTT.

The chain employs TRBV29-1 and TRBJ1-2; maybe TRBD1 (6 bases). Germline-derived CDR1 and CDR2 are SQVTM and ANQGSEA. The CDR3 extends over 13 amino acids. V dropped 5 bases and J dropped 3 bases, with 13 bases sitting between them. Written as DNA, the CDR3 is TGCAGCGTTAGGGCCGAGGGGGACTATGGCTACACCTTC. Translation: CSVRAEGDYGYTF.

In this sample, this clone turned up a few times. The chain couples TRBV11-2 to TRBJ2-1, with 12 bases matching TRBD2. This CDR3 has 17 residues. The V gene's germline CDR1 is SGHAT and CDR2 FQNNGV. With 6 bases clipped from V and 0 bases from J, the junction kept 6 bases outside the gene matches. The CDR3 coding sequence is TGTGCCAGCAGGCTAGCGGGGGGGACCAGCTCCTACAATGAGCAGTTCTTC. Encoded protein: CASRLAGGTSSYNEQFF.

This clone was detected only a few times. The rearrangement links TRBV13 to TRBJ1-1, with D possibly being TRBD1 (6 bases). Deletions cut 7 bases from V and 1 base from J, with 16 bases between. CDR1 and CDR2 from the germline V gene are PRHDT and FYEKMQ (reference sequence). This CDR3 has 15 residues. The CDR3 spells CASTWRGGANTEAFF. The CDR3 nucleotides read TGTGCCAGCACCTGGCGTGGGGGCGCGAACACTGAAGCTTTCTTT.

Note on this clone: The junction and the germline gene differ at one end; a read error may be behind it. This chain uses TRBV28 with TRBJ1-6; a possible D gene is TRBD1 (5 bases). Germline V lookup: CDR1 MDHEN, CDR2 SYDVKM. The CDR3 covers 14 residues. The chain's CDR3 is CASTLGEPNSPLHF. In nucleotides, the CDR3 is TGTGCCAGCACTTTAGGGGAACCTAATTCACCCCTCCACTTT.

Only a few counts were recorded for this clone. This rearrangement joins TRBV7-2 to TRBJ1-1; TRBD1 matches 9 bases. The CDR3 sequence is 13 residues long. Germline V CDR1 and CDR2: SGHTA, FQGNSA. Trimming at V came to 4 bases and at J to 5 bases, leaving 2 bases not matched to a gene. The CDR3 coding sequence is TGTGCCAGCAGCTCGGGACAGGGAACTGAAGCTTTCTTT. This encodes CASSSGQGTEAFF. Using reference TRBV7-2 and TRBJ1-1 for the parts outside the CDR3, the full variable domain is GAGVSQSPSNKVTEKGKDVELRCDPISGHTALYWYRQSLGQGLEFLIYFQGNSAPDKSGLPSDRFSAERTGGSVSTLTIQRTQQEDSAVYLCASSSGQGTEAFFGQGTRLTVV.

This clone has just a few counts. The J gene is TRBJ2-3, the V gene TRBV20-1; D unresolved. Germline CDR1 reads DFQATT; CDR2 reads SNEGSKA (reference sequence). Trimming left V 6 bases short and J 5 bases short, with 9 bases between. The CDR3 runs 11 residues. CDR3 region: CSAQDLDTQYF. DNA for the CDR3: TGCAGTGCCCAAGATTTAGATACGCAGTATTTT.

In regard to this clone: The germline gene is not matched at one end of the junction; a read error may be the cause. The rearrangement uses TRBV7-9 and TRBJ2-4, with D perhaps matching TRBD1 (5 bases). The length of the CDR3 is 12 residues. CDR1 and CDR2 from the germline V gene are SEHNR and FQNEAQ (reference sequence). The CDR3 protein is CASSLGGHAQHF. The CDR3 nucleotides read TGTGCCAGCAGCTTAGGCGGACATGCTCAGCACTTC.

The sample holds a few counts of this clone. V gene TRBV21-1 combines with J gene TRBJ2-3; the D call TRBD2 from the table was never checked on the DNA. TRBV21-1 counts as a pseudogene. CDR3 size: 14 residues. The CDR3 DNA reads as TGTGCCAGCAGCTCCGGTTCCGGGAGCGCTACGCAGTATTTT. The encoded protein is CASSSGSGSATQYF.

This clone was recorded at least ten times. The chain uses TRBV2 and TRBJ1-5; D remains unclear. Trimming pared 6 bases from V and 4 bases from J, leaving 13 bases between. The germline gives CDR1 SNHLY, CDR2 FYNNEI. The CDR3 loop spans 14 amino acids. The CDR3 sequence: CASRFPLANQPQHF. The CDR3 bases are TGTGCCAGCAGGTTTCCCCTAGCAAATCAGCCCCAGCATTTT.